This entry is about one T cell receptor (beta chain). TCRdb reprocessed the RT-PCR reads via MiXCR and lists one record per CDR3 protein. This sample has roughly 940,000 distinct CDR3 sequences, with 18% found just once. V trimming: 4 bases; J trimming: 8 bases; junction bases outside the gene matches: 11. The CDR3 contains 15 residues. Germline CDR1 is LGHDT and CDR2 is YNNKEL (reference sequence). The sample is drawn from a study of patients and donors after allogeneic stem cell transplantation. The chain recombines TRBV3-1 with TRBJ2-1; 7 bases are shared with TRBD2. Specimen: blood, either unsorted or a sorted T cell fraction (not recorded which). This clonotype was obtained from a human donor who was either an allogeneic HSCT recipient or a stem cell or donor lymphocyte infusion donor (not recorded which). It is not recorded whose cells these are; they may come from a transplant donor. CDR3 nucleotide sequence: TGTGCCAGCAGCCCCCTCCCGGGAGGACGGGATGAGCAGTTCTTC. Its translation: CASSPLPGGRDEQFF.